This T cell receptor beta chain was sequenced during a study of OX40 agonist ivuxolimab in advanced cancers. Study-wide context: Patients received ivuxolimab, an intravenous treatment, every 2 weeks at 0.01 to 10 mg/kg. Three patients, one with hepatocellular carcinoma and two with cutaneous melanoma, responded partially.

The CDR3 sequence is 14 residues long. The germline gives CDR1 MDHEN, CDR2 SYDVKM. Trimming at V came to 6 bases and at J to 3 bases, leaving 8 bases not matched to a gene. The repertoire was sequenced with immunoSEQ multiplex PCR; TCRdb's copy has only in-frame clones and lacks some. The table has nearly 80,000 clones, under 85% seen once. The source was CD4+ or CD8+ T cells sorted from blood, collected in a trial of the OX40 agonist ivuxolimab. The chain joins TRBV28 to TRBJ2-7, with TRBD2 identical over 7 bases. This receptor was identified in an adult with an advanced solid tumor such as melanoma, head and neck, liver or kidney cancer. This CDR3 reads CASSKSERDYEQYF. For the CDR3, the DNA is TGTGCCAGCAGCAAAAGTGAGCGGGACTACGAGCAGTACTTC. Together with reference TRBV28 and TRBJ2-7, the CDR3 gives the full variable domain: DVKVTQSSRYLVKRTGEKVFLECVQDMDHENMFWYRQDPGLGLRLIYFSYDVKMKEKGDIPEGYSVSREKKERFSLILESASTNQTSMYLCASSKSERDYEQYFGPGTRLTVT.